This TCR beta chain was obtained from a study of blood T cell repertoires in COVID-19 (dated by TCRdb to about 2020). Study-level background: Collaborator samples came from the United States, Italy and Spain and covered acute and convalescent phases of COVID-19. The material from the prospective study consisted of cDNA or gDNA derived from T cells, B-cell-depleted T cells, or PBMCs. The dataset comprised deeply sampled blood TCRbeta repertoires from subjects exposed to, actively infected with, or recovered from COVID-19. The repertoires were released in a freely available public database meant as a resource for research on the immune response to SARS-CoV-2. The samples were drawn from the first 160 participants of the ongoing ImmuneRACE study and from 950 to 1,500 subjects provided by 6 global collaborators. Nearly every sample came with metadata listing a de-identified subject ID, COVID-19 status, age in years and sex. Where available, HLA class I and class II types were obtained from metadata supplied by the sample provider rather than from assay-based typing.

As regards this clone: Its antigen specificity is not known. This may stem from a read error, because a much larger clone lies one nucleotide away. The sample holds other DNA sequences that translate to the same CDR3.

Collaborating institutions collected whole blood in K2EDTA tubes following their own protocols. For TCRbeta analysis, collaborators shipped samples in one of three forms: frozen whole blood, isolated PBMCs, or DNA extracted from either of those sample types. The research as a whole found: How much clinical and demographic metadata was included differed by source and by participant, and the metadata was provided uncurated.

TCRbeta CDR3 regions were amplified from genomic DNA using the immunoSEQ Assay, a bias-controlled multiplex PCR. For the original study's pipeline: The number of nucleated cells in each sample was estimated from the amplification of reference gene primers within the assay. To quantify the absolute abundance of each unique TCRbeta CDR3 rearrangement, sequence reads were collapsed and filtered. Productive Simpson clonality was computed per sample as the square root of Simpson's diversity index over productive rearrangements. This immuneACCESS table, as held by TCRdb, lists in-frame sequences with V and J called but not all clones. Of the missing ones, under half trace to an unresolved V gene in checked studies; the others have no known cause. V and J calls and clone size follow that table, whereas D and trimming were derived from the DNA. Counted in this sample were roughly 70,000 clones; around 81% of them appeared once. Together, the top ten hold about 4.4% of the sample.

Looking up the germline V gene yields CDR1 SGHVS and CDR2 FQNEAQ. The CDR3 covers 16 residues, taking in both the cysteine and the phenylalanine. The entry retains the CDR3 DNA only, 48 bases that are in frame from base 1. The V end gives up 1 base and the J end 0 bases, leaving 0 bases in the junction not matched to a gene. This receptor was taken from a woman aged 55-75 years with acute or convalescent COVID-19. The sample was peripheral blood. This sequence uses TRBV7-8 and TRBJ1-4; TRBD1 fits 9 bases in the junction. The CDR3 loop reads CASSLGQGATNEKLFF. The DNA reads TGTGCCAGCAGCTTAGGACAGGGGGCAACTAATGAAAAACTGTTTTTT.